What follows are 31 T cell receptor beta chains derived from one specimen sequenced in a study of shared clonotypes between healthy human individuals. Produced via immunoSEQ multiplex PCR; TCRdb's table is partial and in-frame only. The table records some 2,500,000 clones, roughly 92% of them present only once. Sequences were obtained from naive CD4+ T cells from PBMCs. The subset denotes: CD45RA+ positively selected. The source of these receptors is a man younger than 35 in good health. Some clones in this sample may be carry-over from other donors' samples.

This chain connects TRBV29-1 to TRBJ2-5; D remains unclear. The germline gives CDR1 SQVTM, CDR2 ANQGSEA. CDR3 length: 15 amino acids. The CDR3 DNA reads TGCACCCCTTTAGCCCCCACCCACGTCGGAGAGACCCAGTACTTC. It is translated as CTPLAPTHVGETQYF.

This clone was picked up one time. This rearrangement joins TRBV19 to TRBJ2-3, with D possibly called TRBD1 or TRBD2 (6 bases each). V lost 3 bases to trimming and J lost 7 bases, with 14 bases between them. Germline V gene data show CDR1 as LNHDA and CDR2 as SQIVND (reference sequence). The CDR3 sequence is 14 residues long. This CDR3 reads CASSILGGKNTQYF. CDR3 in DNA: TGTGCCAGTAGTATTTTAGGGGGGAAAAATACGCAGTATTTT. Complete variable domain (other parts from reference TRBV19 and TRBJ2-3): DGGITQSPKYLFRKEGQNVTLSCEQNLNHDAMYWYRQDPGQGLRLIYYSQIVNDFQKGDIAEGYSVSREKKESFPLTVTSAQKNPTAFYLCASSILGGKNTQYFGPGTRLTVL.

This clone has only one observation. The J gene is TRBJ2-7, the V gene TRBV5-4; 7 bases align to TRBD2. This CDR3 spans 13 amino acids. The V gene's germline CDR1 is SGHNT and CDR2 YYREEE (reference sequence). CDR3 protein: CVTSAGVLGEQYF. CDR3 nucleotide sequence: TGTGTTACGTCGGCGGGAGTGTTGGGTGAGCAGTACTTC.

This chain uses TRBV18 with TRBJ2-3; 10 bases map to TRBD2. The germline gives CDR1 KGHSH, CDR2 LQKENI. V lost 1 base, J lost 4 bases, and 5 bases stayed unmatched. The CDR3 runs to 16 residues. The CDR3 loop reads CASSPRLAGQADTQYF. DNA for the CDR3: TGTGCCAGCTCACCACGACTAGCGGGCCAAGCAGATACGCAGTATTTT.

The gene calls are TRBV28 and TRBJ2-1, with 8 nucleotides matching TRBD2. This CDR3 is built from 18 residues. V dropped 4 bases and J dropped 0; count of bases not matched to a gene: 11. Germline CDR1 reads MDHEN; CDR2 reads SYDVKM. CDR3 nucleotide sequence: TGTGCCAGCAGTTATGCCCCCTGGAGCGGGAGCTCCTACAATGAGCAGTTCTTC. Translating gives CASSYAPWSGSSYNEQFF. Looking up the rest from reference TRBV28 and TRBJ2-1 gives the full variable domain: DVKVTQSSRYLVKRTGEKVFLECVQDMDHENMFWYRQDPGLGLRLIYFSYDVKMKEKGDIPEGYSVSREKKERFSLILESASTNQTSMYLCASSYAPWSGSSYNEQFFGPGTRLTVL.

CDR3 nucleotide sequence: TGCGCCAGCTTCGACGGAGTCATGAACACTGAAGCTTTCTTT. It encodes CASFDGVMNTEAFF. J is TRBJ1-1 and V is TRBV5-1; the D is unclear. V was cut by 7 bases and J by 0 bases, with 13 bases left in between. The CDR3 covers 14 residues. Germline V lookup: CDR1 SGHRS, CDR2 YFSETQ.

V is TRBV30 and J is TRBJ1-5, with D unresolved. The CDR3 length is 15 residues. The germline V gene has CDR1 GTSNPN and CDR2 SVGIG (reference sequence). Trimming shortened V by 3 bases and J by 0 bases, and 12 bases separated the two germline ends. CDR3 sequence: CAWSSDFYSNQPQHF. The CDR3 DNA reads TGTGCCTGGAGCTCCGACTTCTATAGCAATCAGCCCCAGCATTTT. Filled out from reference TRBV30 and TRBJ1-5, the complete variable domain reads SQTIHQWPATLVQPVGSPLSLECTVEGTSNPNLYWYRQAAGRGLQLLFYSVGIGQISSEVPQNLSASRPQDRQFILSSKKLLLSDSGFYLCAWSSDFYSNQPQHFGDGTRLSIL.

V is TRBV10-3 and J is TRBJ2-3; D tentatively fits TRBD1 or TRBD2 (5 bases each). V was shortened by 6 bases and J by 7 bases, with 17 bases between the two germline ends. This CDR3 region has 14 residues. In germline, CDR1 is ENHRY, CDR2 SYGVKD. CDR3 region: CAISPNGDRHTQYF. In DNA, the CDR3 is TGTGCCATCAGCCCTAACGGGGACCGACATACGCAGTATTTT.

The rearrangement links TRBV9 to TRBJ2-7; the match to TRBD1 covers 11 bases. V lost 2 bases to trimming and J lost 6 bases; unmatched junction nucleotides: 7. The CDR3 contains 15 residues. The germline V gene has CDR1 SGDLS and CDR2 YYNGEE. CDR3 loop: CASSVGRGTGGEQYF. CDR3 nucleotide sequence: TGTGCCAGCAGCGTCGGGCGTGGGACAGGGGGCGAGCAGTACTTC. The full variable domain, rest sourced from reference TRBV9 and TRBJ2-7, is DSGVTQTPKHLITATGQRVTLRCSPRSGDLSVYWYQQSLDQGLQFLIQYYNGEERAKGNILERFSAQQFPDLHSELNLSSLELGDSALYFCASSVGRGTGGEQYFGPGTRLTVT.

A few counts support this clone. The sample has other DNA sequences that encode this CDR3 too. The chain uses TRBV28 and TRBJ1-1, with unresolved D. Per germline, CDR1 MDHEN and CDR2 SYDVKM. Trimming took 3 bases from V and 0 from J, leaving 2 bases between them. The CDR3 contains 12 residues. DNA for the CDR3: TGTGCCAGCAGTTTCCTGAACACTGAAGCTTTCTTT. Translated, it gives CASSFLNTEAFF. The full variable domain, its missing parts supplied by reference TRBV28 and TRBJ1-1, is DVKVTQSSRYLVKRTGEKVFLECVQDMDHENMFWYRQDPGLGLRLIYFSYDVKMKEKGDIPEGYSVSREKKERFSLILESASTNQTSMYLCASSFLNTEAFFGQGTRLTVV.

Worth noting for this clone: This same CDR3 is encoded by further DNA sequences in the sample. The gene calls are TRBV5-1 and TRBJ2-3, with a tentative D call TRBD2 (6 bases). V gave up 4 bases and J gave up 5 bases, with 11 bases separating them. The germline V gene has CDR1 SGHRS and CDR2 YFSETQ. The length of the CDR3 is 13 residues. CDR3 coding DNA: TGCGCCAGCAGCCTTGGGGGGAGAGATACGCAGTATTTT. Its translation is CASSLGGRDTQYF.

This clone occurred a few times. In the same sample, other DNA sequences code for this CDR3. J is TRBJ2-5 and V is TRBV18; D ambiguous. The V end was cut by 1 base, the J end by 1 base, with 4 bases between. Germline lookup yields CDR1 KGHSH and CDR2 LQKENI. The CDR3 spans 13 residues. The CDR3 here is CASSPQGQETQYF. The CDR3 nucleotides read TGTGCCAGCTCACCACAAGGCCAAGAGACCCAGTACTTC.

The rearrangement links TRBV7-2 to TRBJ2-5; 8 bases are shared with TRBD1. Germline V gene data show CDR1 as SGHTA and CDR2 as FQGNSA. Trimming cost V 1 base and J 7 bases; bases outside gene matches: 17. The CDR3 runs to 18 residues. In DNA form, the CDR3 reads TGTGCCAGCAGCTTAGGTCAGGACCTACAGGGGGATTCCTGGACCCAGTACTTC. Amino acids: CASSLGQDLQGDSWTQYF.

The chain couples TRBV10-3 to TRBJ1-2; 12 positions match TRBD1. Per the germline V gene, CDR1 is ENHRY and CDR2 is SYGVKD. This CDR3 has 16 residues. The junction had 5 bases not matched to a gene; V was cut back by 3 bases and J by 3 bases. CDR3: CAISDSGQGAYYGYTF. CDR3 sequence (DNA): TGTGCCATCAGTGATTCGGGACAGGGGGCATACTATGGCTACACCTTC.

As concerns this clone: Other DNA sequences in the same sample also yield this CDR3. The J gene is TRBJ2-2, the V gene TRBV29-1, with TRBD1 matching over 7 bases. Per germline, CDR1 SQVTM and CDR2 ANQGSEA. There are 13 residues in the CDR3. Trimming removed 5 bases from V and 4 bases from J; junction bases left unmatched: 4. The CDR3 sequence is CSVRQGTTGELFF. CDR3 nucleotide sequence: TGCAGCGTTCGACAGGGTACCACCGGGGAGCTGTTTTTT.

This clone occurred once. This chain uses TRBV29-1 with TRBJ1-2, with D uncertain. Germline lookup yields CDR1 SQVTM and CDR2 ANQGSEA. This CDR3 contains 11 residues. V was trimmed by 2 bases and J by 7 bases, leaving 8 bases between them. The CDR3 reads CSVESLGGYTF. The CDR3 DNA follows: TGCAGCGTTGAATCCCTGGGTGGCTACACCTTC.

V is TRBV2 and J is TRBJ1-1, with 7 bases matching TRBD1. V gave up 6 bases and J gave up 6 bases; unmatched junction bases: 7. The germline V gene encodes CDR1 SNHLY and CDR2 FYNNEI. This CDR3 comprises 13 residues. DNA for the CDR3: TGTGCCAGCAGAAGGACAGGTAACGCTGAAGCTTTCTTT. The encoded protein is CASRRTGNAEAFF.

Written as DNA, the CDR3 is TGTGCCAGCAGTTGGGACAGGCAGAATTCACCCCTCCACTTT. Protein: CASSWDRQNSPLHF. The chain carries TRBV6-1 and TRBJ1-6; 8 bases map to TRBD1. The V and J ends lost 5 bases and 7 bases, in that order; junction bases with no gene match: 4. The CDR3 consists of 14 residues. Germline-derived CDR1 and CDR2 are MNHNS and SASEGT.

The rearrangement uses TRBV7-3 and TRBJ2-7, with 8 bases that match TRBD1. This CDR3 comprises 15 residues. Germline CDR1 is SGHTA and CDR2 is FQGTGA. Trimming cost V 1 base and J 6 bases; bases outside gene matches: 8. Written as DNA, the CDR3 is TGTGCCAGCAGCTTAATGAATCAGGGGGCCTCCGAGCAGTACTTC. Translated: CASSLMNQGASEQYF. The entire variable domain, with the rest obtained from reference TRBV7-3 and TRBJ2-7, is as follows: GAGVSQTPSNKVTEKGKYVELRCDPISGHTALYWYRQSLGQGPEFLIYFQGTGAADDSGLPNDRFFAVRPEGSVSTLKIQRTERGDSAVYLCASSLMNQGASEQYFGPGTRLTVT.

The V call is TRBV6-6, the J call TRBJ2-3; D possibly corresponds to TRBD2 (5 bases). The germline gives CDR1 MNHNY, CDR2 SVGAGI (reference sequence). Trimming took 5 bases from V and 2 from J, leaving 11 bases between them. The CDR3 covers 14 residues. CDR3 DNA sequence: TGTGCCAGCAGTAACCGACTACTCACAGATACGCAGTATTTT. Amino acids: CASSNRLLTDTQYF.

The genes are TRBV7-2 and TRBJ1-6; TRBD1 agrees at 9 bases. V dropped 1 base and J dropped 9; count of bases not matched to a gene: 7. This CDR3 is built from 16 residues. Germline V gene lookup returns CDR1 SGHTA and CDR2 FQGNSA. The CDR3 nucleotides read TGTGCCAGCAGCTTAGGGCCGGGACAGGGTAGTTCACCCCTCCACTTT. Protein: CASSLGPGQGSSPLHF.

The rearrangement joins TRBV27 to TRBJ2-3; 10 bases map to TRBD1. The CDR3 is 16 residues long. Looked up from germline, CDR1 is MNHEY and CDR2 is SMNVEV (reference sequence). Trimming took 3 bases from V and 2 from J; bases not matched to a gene: 5. CDR3 bases: TGTGCCAGCAGTTTTAAGGGACAGGGGATCACAGATACGCAGTATTTT. Protein product: CASSFKGQGITDTQYF.

Worth noting for this clone: This sample includes further DNA sequences coding for the same CDR3. The V call is TRBV6-5, the J call TRBJ2-3; 7 bases align to TRBD1. V dropped 6 bases and J dropped 1; count of bases not matched to a gene: 4. This CDR3 comprises 14 residues. Per the germline V gene, CDR1 is MNHEY and CDR2 is SVGAGI. CDR3 nucleotide sequence: TGTGCCAGCAGAAGCACAGGGGGCACAGATACGCAGTATTTT. Translating gives CASRSTGGTDTQYF.

The rearrangement links TRBV15 to TRBJ2-7; TRBD2 matches 10 bases. CDR3 length: 17 amino acids. Trimming cost V 1 base and J 0 bases; bases outside gene matches: 6. Germline V CDR1 and CDR2: LNHNV, YYDKDF (reference sequence). CDR3 nucleotides: TGTGCCACCAGCAGAGGAACTAGCGGGATGAGCTCCTACGAGCAGTACTTC. This encodes CATSRGTSGMSSYEQYF.

This chain uses TRBV28 with TRBJ2-7, with no clear D. This CDR3 has 12 residues. Trimming stripped 7 bases from V and 3 bases from J, with 10 bases between. Germline CDR1 reads MDHEN; CDR2 reads SYDVKM. CDR3 protein: CASTLTGYEQYF. As DNA, the CDR3 is TGTGCCAGCACCCTTACGGGCTACGAGCAGTACTTC. Supplemented by reference TRBV28 and TRBJ2-7, the full variable domain reads DVKVTQSSRYLVKRTGEKVFLECVQDMDHENMFWYRQDPGLGLRLIYFSYDVKMKEKGDIPEGYSVSREKKERFSLILESASTNQTSMYLCASTLTGYEQYFGPGTRLTVT.

The chain carries TRBV5-1 and TRBJ2-5; D unclear. V shed 0 bases and J shed 0 bases, with 9 bases lying between them. This CDR3 is built from 15 residues. Germline V gives CDR1 SGHRS, CDR2 YFSETQ. CDR3 DNA: TGCGCCAGCAGCTTGGCGGGCAGAGACCAAGAGACCCAGTACTTC. Encoded protein: CASSLAGRDQETQYF.

The chain employs TRBV6-5 and TRBJ2-2; a weak D match, TRBD1 (5 bases). CDR3 size: 15 residues. Germline V lookup: CDR1 MNHEY, CDR2 SVGAGI. V dropped 5 bases and J dropped 4 bases, with 14 bases sitting between them. As DNA, the CDR3 is TGTGCCAGCAGTCCCCTGGCAGGGTCCACCGGGGAGCTGTTTTTT. Amino acid sequence: CASSPLAGSTGELFF.

The DNA for the CDR3 is TGTGCCAGCAGCCACGACAGAATGAACACTGAAGCTTTCTTT. Amino acid sequence: CASSHDRMNTEAFF. The rearrangement links TRBV28 to TRBJ1-1, with D perhaps TRBD1 (5 bases). Trimming left V 6 bases short and J 0 bases short, with 11 bases between. Looked up from germline, CDR1 is MDHEN and CDR2 is SYDVKM. CDR3 size: 14 residues.

The J gene is TRBJ2-7, the V gene TRBV28; TRBD2 agrees at 16 bases. Per germline, CDR1 MDHEN and CDR2 SYDVKM. V was pared by 6 bases and J by 0 bases, with 17 bases of the junction left unmatched. The CDR3 has 21 residues. CDR3 coding DNA: TGTGCCAGCAGCTCGGGACTAGCGGGAGGGCGCAGGTCGCAACCCTCCTACGAGCAGTACTTC. Residues: CASSSGLAGGRRSQPSYEQYF.

J is TRBJ2-3 and V is TRBV10-3; 9 nucleotides line up with TRBD2. The CDR3 is 16 residues long. Germline V gives CDR1 ENHRY, CDR2 SYGVKD. V was pared by 3 bases and J by 0 bases, with 4 bases of the junction left unmatched. CDR3 coding DNA: TGTGCCATCAGTGATTGGACTAGCGCTAGCACAGATACGCAGTATTTT. Protein: CAISDWTSASTDTQYF.

The J gene is TRBJ2-5, the V gene TRBV5-6; tentatively, D is TRBD2 (5 bases). With 0 bases removed from V and 2 bases from J, the gap between germline ends came to 11 bases. Germline V gene data show CDR1 as SGHDT and CDR2 as YYEEEE. This CDR3 comprises 15 residues. The CDR3 reads CASSLGRGLQETQYF. As DNA, the CDR3 is TGTGCCAGCAGCTTGGGCAGAGGACTTCAAGAGACCCAGTACTTC.